One sample yielded the 9 T cell receptor beta chains listed below, sequenced in a study of control samples from healthy donors and cancer patients. This table comes from immunoSEQ multiplex PCR, and its TCRdb copy is limited to in-frame clones, with some not included. This sample yields 120,000 or so clones, of which around 94% are seen a single time; approximately 0.57% belongs to the top ten. Sequenced: PBMCs. These receptors were obtained from an elderly man with head and neck cancer.

This chain connects TRBV19 to TRBJ1-1; D is ambiguous. In germline, CDR1 is LNHDA, CDR2 SQIVND (reference sequence). Deletions cut 5 bases from V and 3 bases from J, with 13 bases between. The CDR3 extends over 14 amino acids. The CDR3 DNA reads as TGTGCCAGTAGTGGCCTCTGGAGGGACACTGAAGCTTTCTTT. This gives the protein CASSGLWRDTEAFF.

In this sample, this clone turned up once. The V call is TRBV19, the J call TRBJ1-4; 9 nucleotides agree with TRBD1. CDR1 is LNHDA, CDR2 SQIVND, per germline (reference sequence). V lost 6 bases and J lost 8; bases outside the gene matches: 10. This CDR3 is built from 15 residues. The CDR3 DNA follows: TGTGCCAGTAGAGGGGGACAGGGTCGGAGAGAAAAACTGTTTTTT. Amino acids: CASRGGQGRREKLFF. Supplemented by reference TRBV19 and TRBJ1-4, the full variable domain reads DGGITQSPKYLFRKEGQNVTLSCEQNLNHDAMYWYRQDPGQGLRLIYYSQIVNDFQKGDIAEGYSVSREKKESFPLTVTSAQKNPTAFYLCASRGGQGRREKLFFGSGTQLSVL.

This clone was picked up one time. V usage is TRBV9 and J usage is TRBJ1-5, with a weak D call TRBD1 (6 bases). The CDR3 extends over 13 amino acids. CDR1 and CDR2 (germline): SGDLS, YYNGEE. Trimming took 0 bases from V and 10 from J, leaving 11 bases between them. The DNA for the CDR3 is TGTGCCAGCAGCGTAGAAACGGGGGGCCCCCAGCATTTT. This gives the protein CASSVETGGPQHF.

This clone was observed a handful of times. This chain uses TRBV5-1 with TRBJ2-3; TRBD2 matches 9 bases. Per the germline V gene, CDR1 is SGHRS and CDR2 is YFSETQ. Trimming at V came to 5 bases and at J to 2 bases, leaving 6 bases not matched to a gene. This CDR3 has 15 residues. In nucleotides, the CDR3 is TGCGCCAGCAGGGATATAGCGGGGGCCACAGATACGCAGTATTTT. Translated: CASRDIAGATDTQYF.

The chain links TRBV3-1 (or the pseudogene TRBV3-2) to TRBJ1-1; D uncertain. This CDR3 is 16 amino acids long. Looked up from germline, CDR1 is LGHDT and CDR2 is YNNKEL (reference sequence). V lost 0 bases and J 7 bases, leaving 18 bases between the germline ends. The CDR3: CASSQEFSGRRGEAFF. Written as DNA, the CDR3 is TGTGCCAGCAGCCAAGAGTTCTCGGGCCGCCGGGGTGAAGCTTTCTTT.

The chain recombines TRBV24-1 with TRBJ2-1, with 7 bases aligning to TRBD2. Losses at the gene ends were 1 base for V and 7 bases for J; bases not matched to a gene: 6. Germline V CDR1 and CDR2: KGHDR, SFDVKD. The length of the CDR3 is 15 residues. The CDR3 reads CATSDFKRDRNEQFF. The CDR3 nucleotides read TGTGCCACCAGTGATTTCAAGCGGGATAGGAATGAGCAGTTCTTC.

This chain joins TRBV24-1 and TRBJ2-1; 8 bases are a match to TRBD2. The ends lost 10 bases at V and 1 base at J; junction bases unmatched: 5. CDR1 is KGHDR and CDR2 is SFDVKD in the germline V gene. This CDR3 comprises 14 residues. In DNA, the CDR3 is TGTGCCACTAATAGCGGGGTTTCCTACAATGAGCAGTTCTTC. This codes for CATNSGVSYNEQFF.

The chain combines TRBV5-4 with TRBJ2-1, with a weak D call TRBD2 (5 bases). The length of the CDR3 is 15 residues. V was trimmed by 2 bases and J by 1 base, leaving 10 bases between them. Germline loops: CDR1 SGHNT, CDR2 YYREEE (reference sequence). CDR3 in amino acids: CASSFAGPSYNEQFF. In DNA form, the CDR3 reads TGTGCCAGCAGCTTCGCGGGTCCTTCCTACAATGAGCAGTTCTTC.

The chain is built from TRBV4-3 and TRBJ2-5, with a tentative D call TRBD1 (6 bases). CDR1 and CDR2 (germline): LGHNA, YSLEER. The CDR3 runs to 15 residues. The V end was cut by 0 bases, the J end by 2 bases, with 10 bases between. The CDR3 protein is CASSQDGQGQETQYF. The CDR3 coding sequence is TGCGCCAGCAGCCAAGACGGCCAGGGGCAAGAGACCCAGTACTTC.